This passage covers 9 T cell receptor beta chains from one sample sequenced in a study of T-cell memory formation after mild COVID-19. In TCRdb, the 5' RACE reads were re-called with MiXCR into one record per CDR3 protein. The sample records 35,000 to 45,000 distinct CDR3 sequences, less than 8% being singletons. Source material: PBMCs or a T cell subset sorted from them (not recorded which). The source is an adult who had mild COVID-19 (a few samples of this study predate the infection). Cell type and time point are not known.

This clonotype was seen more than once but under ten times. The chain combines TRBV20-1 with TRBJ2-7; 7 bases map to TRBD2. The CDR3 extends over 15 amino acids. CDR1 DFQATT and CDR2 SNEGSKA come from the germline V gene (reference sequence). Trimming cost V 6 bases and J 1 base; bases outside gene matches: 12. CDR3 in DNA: TGCAGTGCCAGACCCGGGACTAAACGTTCCTACGAGCAGTACTTC. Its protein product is CSARPGTKRSYEQYF.

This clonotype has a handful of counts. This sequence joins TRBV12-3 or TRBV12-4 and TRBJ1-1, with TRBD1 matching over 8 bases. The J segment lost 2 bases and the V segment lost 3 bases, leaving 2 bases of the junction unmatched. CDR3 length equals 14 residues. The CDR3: CASSFSGGNTEAFF. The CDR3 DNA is TGTGCCAGCAGTTTTTCAGGGGGCAACACTGAAGCTTTCTTT.

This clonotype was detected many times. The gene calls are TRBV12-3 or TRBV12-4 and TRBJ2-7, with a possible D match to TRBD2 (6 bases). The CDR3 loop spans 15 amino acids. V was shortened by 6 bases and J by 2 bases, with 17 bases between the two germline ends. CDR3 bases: TGTGCCAGCAGAACTGGGCGGCGGGGAGCCTACGAGCAGTACTTC. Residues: CASRTGRRGAYEQYF.

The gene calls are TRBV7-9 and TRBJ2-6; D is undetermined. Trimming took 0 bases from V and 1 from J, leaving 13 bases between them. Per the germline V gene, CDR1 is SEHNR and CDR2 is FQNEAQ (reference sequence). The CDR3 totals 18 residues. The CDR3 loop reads CASSLAGYGFSGANVLTF. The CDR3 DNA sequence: TGTGCCAGCAGCTTAGCAGGCTATGGGTTTTCTGGGGCCAACGTCCTGACTTTC.

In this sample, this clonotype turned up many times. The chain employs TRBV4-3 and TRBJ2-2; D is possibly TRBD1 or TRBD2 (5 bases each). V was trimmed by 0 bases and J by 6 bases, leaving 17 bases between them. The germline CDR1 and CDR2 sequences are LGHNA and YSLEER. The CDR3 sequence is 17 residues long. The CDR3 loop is CASSQDGSLGVPGELFF. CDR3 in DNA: TGCGCCAGCAGCCAAGACGGTTCACTAGGGGTGCCCGGGGAGCTGTTTTTT.

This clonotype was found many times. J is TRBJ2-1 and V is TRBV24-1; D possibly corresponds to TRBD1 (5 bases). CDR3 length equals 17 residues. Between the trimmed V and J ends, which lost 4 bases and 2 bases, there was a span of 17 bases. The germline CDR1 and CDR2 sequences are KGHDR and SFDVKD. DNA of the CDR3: TGTGCCACCAGTGACCAAGACAGCCCGAAGACCTACAATGAGCAGTTCTTC. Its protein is CATSDQDSPKTYNEQFF.

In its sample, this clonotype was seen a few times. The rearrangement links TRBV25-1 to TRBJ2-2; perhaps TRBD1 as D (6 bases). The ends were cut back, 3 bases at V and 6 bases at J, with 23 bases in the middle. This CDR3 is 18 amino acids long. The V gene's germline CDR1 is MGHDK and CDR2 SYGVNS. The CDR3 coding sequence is TGTGCCAGCAGTGATTCTCTTGGGGGCCCTTTAACACCCGGGGAGCTGTTTTTT. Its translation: CASSDSLGGPLTPGELFF.

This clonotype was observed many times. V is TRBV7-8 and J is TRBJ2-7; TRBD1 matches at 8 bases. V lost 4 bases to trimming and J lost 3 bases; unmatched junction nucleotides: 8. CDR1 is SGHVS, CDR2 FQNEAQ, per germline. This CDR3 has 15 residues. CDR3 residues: CASSSSGTGDYEQYF. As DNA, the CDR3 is TGTGCCAGCAGCTCGTCCGGGACAGGTGACTACGAGCAGTACTTC.

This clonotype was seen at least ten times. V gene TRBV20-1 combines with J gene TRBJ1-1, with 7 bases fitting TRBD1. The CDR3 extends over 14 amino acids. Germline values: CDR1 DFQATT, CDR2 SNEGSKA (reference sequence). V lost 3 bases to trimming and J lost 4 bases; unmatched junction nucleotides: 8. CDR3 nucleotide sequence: TGCAGTGCTAGTAAGGCCAGGGGGGGCACTGAAGCTTTCTTT. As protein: CSASKARGGTEAFF.